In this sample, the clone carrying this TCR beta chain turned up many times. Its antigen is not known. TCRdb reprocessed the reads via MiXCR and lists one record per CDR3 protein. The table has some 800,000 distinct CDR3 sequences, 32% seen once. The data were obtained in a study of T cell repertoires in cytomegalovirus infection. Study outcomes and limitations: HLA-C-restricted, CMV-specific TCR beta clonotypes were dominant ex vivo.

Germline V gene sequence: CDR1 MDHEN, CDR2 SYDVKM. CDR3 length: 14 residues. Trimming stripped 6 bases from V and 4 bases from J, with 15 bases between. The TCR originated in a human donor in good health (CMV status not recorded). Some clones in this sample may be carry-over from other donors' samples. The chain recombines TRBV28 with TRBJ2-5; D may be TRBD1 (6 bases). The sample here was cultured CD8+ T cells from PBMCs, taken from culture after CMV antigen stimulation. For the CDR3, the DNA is TGTGCCAGCAGCAACACAGGGACCGGAGAGACCCAGTACTTC. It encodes CASSNTGTGETQYF. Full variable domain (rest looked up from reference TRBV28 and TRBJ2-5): DVKVTQSSRYLVKRTGEKVFLECVQDMDHENMFWYRQDPGLGLRLIYFSYDVKMKEKGDIPEGYSVSREKKERFSLILESASTNQTSMYLCASSNTGTGETQYFGPGTRLLVL.